Sequencing of this T cell receptor beta chain was carried out in a study of CD8+CD57+ T cells in acquired aplastic anemia. Study in general: Sorted CD4+ and CD8+ cells gave a mean 3.2 ug DNA, range roughly 0.2 to 27.4 ug.

Notes on the study in general: Patients shared 25 to 30 CD8+ CDR3 sequences with controls.

Previously, flow cytometry had revealed CD8+CD57+ cell expansion in the patients chosen for sequencing. The patients, all of them, had severe acquired aplastic anemia. Patient blood was sampled before any therapy had been received. Trimming shortened V by 5 bases and J by 2 bases, and 12 bases separated the two germline ends. Germline V lookup: CDR1 LNHDA, CDR2 SQIVND (reference sequence). The CDR3 is 15 residues long. Genomic DNA, the template, was used for profiling of the TCR beta VDJ and CDR3. TCRdb called the reads again in MiXCR, with one record for every CDR3 protein. Found here are under 200,000 distinct CDR3 sequences, less than 60% of them singletons; the top ten hold about 9.5%. Remarks on this clonotype: Its antigen remains unknown.

The receptor was derived from a human donor with aplastic anemia. Material for sequencing was sorted CD4+, CD8+, or CD8+CD57+ T cells (not recorded which) from PBMCs. J is TRBJ1-4 and V is TRBV19; perhaps TRBD1 as D (6 bases). CDR3 nucleotide sequence: TGTGCCAGTAGTTGGACAGCCCGGACTAATGAAAAACTGTTTTTT. Its translation is CASSWTARTNEKLFF.